What follows describes a single T cell receptor beta chain. The V gene's germline CDR1 is SGHTA and CDR2 FQGNSA. V was cut by 6 bases and J by 6 bases, with 14 bases left in between. There are 13 residues in the CDR3. Original processing methods: Reference gene primer amplification gave estimated nucleated cell counts. Sequencing was performed with immunoSEQ multiplex PCR; in TCRdb, only in-frame clones are kept and a portion is missing. V and J calls and clone size are as listed in that table; D and trimming were resolved from the DNA. The repertoire consists of some 87,000 clones, with about 85% occurring once and the leading ten covering 10% to 15%. This record comes from a study of blood T cell repertoires in COVID-19.

What was sequenced was peripheral blood. The source is a woman in her sixties or seventies with active or convalescent COVID-19. The V gene is TRBV7-2, the J gene TRBJ1-1, with D perhaps TRBD1 (5 bases). The CDR3 region is CASRFGGGPEAFF. DNA of the CDR3: TGTGCCAGCAGATTCGGCGGGGGACCTGAAGCTTTCTTT.